These 22 T cell receptor beta chains came from one sample sequenced in a study of vaccination and CD4 T cells after COVID-19. The antigens of these receptors remain unknown. Treatment: roughly nine-day PBMC culture with coronavirus spike peptide pools or control peptides (ViraFEST assay). One should note that the unexposed donor's CD4+ T cells were collected before the COVID-19 pandemic (2011-2018). Sequencing of cultured CD4+ T cell DNA used the Oncomine TCR Beta short-read assay. From cultured CD4+ T cells, genomic DNA was extracted. TCRdb re-called the PCR reads with MiXCR, one entry per CDR3 protein. The table lists about 9,400 distinct CDR3 sequences, about 33% of them singletons, with 22% in the top ten. Sample: CD4+ T cells from blood, cultured in vitro. The receptor set was obtained from a human donor in good health.

This clonotype showed up just a few times. The genes are TRBV20-1 and TRBJ1-3, with 9 bases fitting TRBD1. This CDR3 spans 14 amino acids. J lost 3 bases, V lost 3 bases, and 3 bases had no gene match. Germline loops: CDR1 DFQATT, CDR2 SNEGSKA (reference sequence). CDR3: CSARGTGFGNTIYF. CDR3 DNA sequence: TGCAGTGCTAGGGGGACAGGGTTTGGAAACACCATATATTTT.

This clonotype showed up just a few times. The chain carries TRBV7-6 and TRBJ2-7; D is tentatively TRBD1 or TRBD2 (6 bases each). Germline V gene data show CDR1 as SGHVS and CDR2 as FNYEAQ. The CDR3 covers 15 residues. Trimming cost V 4 bases and J 3 bases, with 16 bases left between them. The CDR3 sequence: CASSSNIADSYEQYF. In DNA, the CDR3 is TGTGCCAGCAGCTCAAACATAGCGGACAGCTACGAGCAGTACTTC.

The chain links TRBV18 to TRBJ1-5; no clear D. The CDR3 loop spans 14 amino acids. The germline V gene has CDR1 KGHSH and CDR2 LQKENI. Trimming removed 4 bases at V and 3 bases at J, with 10 bases between. For the CDR3, the DNA is TGTGCCAGCTCACAGGGAACCTCCAATCAGCCCCAGCATTTT. Protein product: CASSQGTSNQPQHF.

This clonotype was picked up a small number of times. The chain combines TRBV19 with TRBJ1-1; TRBD1 might be the D (6 bases). CDR1 is LNHDA and CDR2 is SQIVND in the germline V gene (reference sequence). The CDR3 covers 13 residues. V was trimmed by 3 bases and J by 6 bases, leaving 11 bases between them. The CDR3 DNA reads TGTGCCAGTAGTATCAAAAGGGGGTCTGAAGCTTTCTTT. This codes for CASSIKRGSEAFF. Full variable domain (outside the CDR3, taken from reference TRBV19 and TRBJ1-1): DGGITQSPKYLFRKEGQNVTLSCEQNLNHDAMYWYRQDPGQGLRLIYYSQIVNDFQKGDIAEGYSVSREKKESFPLTVTSAQKNPTAFYLCASSIKRGSEAFFGQGTRLTVV.

The chain couples TRBV28 to TRBJ1-5, with D tentatively TRBD1 (6 bases). V was cut by 9 bases and J by 3 bases, with 9 bases left in between. This CDR3 spans 12 amino acids. From germline, CDR1 is MDHEN and CDR2 SYDVKM. DNA of the CDR3: TGTGCCAGTGGACAGATCAATCAGCCCCAGCATTTT. Its protein is CASGQINQPQHF.

The gene calls are TRBV20-1 and TRBJ2-7; possible D gene TRBD1, 6 bases. The germline CDR1 and CDR2 sequences are DFQATT and SNEGSKA (reference sequence). V dropped 5 bases and J dropped 2 bases, with 13 bases sitting between them. The CDR3 has 13 residues. CDR3 bases: TGCAGTGCTGACCGGGACAATGCCTACGAGCAGTACTTC. Translated, it gives CSADRDNAYEQYF.

This clonotype showed up just a few times. V gene TRBV12-3 or TRBV12-4 combines with J gene TRBJ1-2; D possibly corresponds to TRBD1 (6 bases). Trimming stripped 5 bases from V and 4 bases from J, with 14 bases between. The CDR3 is 14 residues long. CDR3 protein: CASSEQGPTYGYTF. The CDR3 DNA reads as TGTGCCAGCAGTGAACAGGGCCCGACCTATGGCTACACCTTC.

This clonotype appeared a few times. This chain joins TRBV6-2 or TRBV6-3 and TRBJ1-1; a possible D gene is TRBD1 (5 bases). CDR1 and CDR2 from the germline V gene are MNHEY and SVGEGT. The CDR3 loop spans 14 amino acids. Trimming removed 4 bases from V and 4 bases from J, with 13 bases in between. The CDR3 loop reads CASSSNAGGTEAFF. The CDR3 nucleotides are TGTGCCAGCAGTTCGAATGCCGGGGGCACTGAAGCTTTCTTT.

The CDR3 here is CASSFSGQGTEAFF. The DNA for the CDR3 is TGTGCCAGCAGCTTTTCGGGGCAGGGCACTGAAGCTTTCTTT. The V gene is TRBV11-3, the J gene TRBJ1-1; maybe TRBD1 (5 bases). Germline CDR1 reads SGHNT; CDR2 reads YENEEA. The V and J ends lost 3 bases and 4 bases respectively, with 12 bases between them. The CDR3 has 14 residues. Drawing the rest from reference TRBV11-3 and TRBJ1-1, the complete variable domain is EAGVVQSPRYKIIEKKQPVAFWCNPISGHNTLYWYLQNLGQGPELLIRYENEEAVDDSQLPKDRFSAERLKGVDSTLKIQPAELGDSAVYLCASSFSGQGTEAFFGQGTRLTVV.

V is TRBV12-3 or TRBV12-4 and J is TRBJ2-5; no reliable D call. Trimming took off 6 bases at V and 5 bases at J, with 19 bases between the two ends. The CDR3 sequence is 15 residues long. The CDR3 nucleotides are TGTGCCAGCAGCCAATCTGCGGCTCTTGGGGAGACCCAGTACTTC. Amino acids: CASSQSAALGETQYF.

The chain uses TRBV6-4 and TRBJ2-7, with 7 positions matching TRBD2. The germline V gene encodes CDR1 MRHNA and CDR2 SNTAGT. V lost 4 bases and J lost 7; bases outside the gene matches: 7. The length of the CDR3 is 13 residues. The CDR3 reads CASSAGGSGEQYF. The CDR3 DNA is TGTGCCAGCAGTGCAGGCGGGAGCGGGGAGCAGTACTTC.

This clonotype was observed a few times. The CDR3 DNA reads TGTGCCAGCAGTCTTCGTAATCAGCCCCAGCATTTT. This codes for CASSLRNQPQHF. The genes are TRBV28 and TRBJ1-5; D unresolved. From germline, CDR1 is MDHEN and CDR2 SYDVKM. The CDR3 length is 12 residues. Trimming left V 5 bases short and J 4 bases short, with 6 bases between.

This clonotype has more than one count but fewer than ten. The V gene is TRBV5-8, the J gene TRBJ1-2; D may be TRBD1 (6 bases). The CDR3 spans 15 residues. In germline, CDR1 is SGHTS, CDR2 YDEGEE. V was pared by 3 bases and J by 4 bases, with 16 bases between. The DNA of the CDR3 is TGTGCCAGCAGCTCCCGAACAGGGATACGCTATGGCTACACCTTC. Its translation is CASSSRTGIRYGYTF.

The chain carries TRBV19 and TRBJ1-1; D remains unclear. The CDR3 loop spans 14 amino acids. V was clipped by 7 bases and J by 1 base, with 13 bases between them. From germline, CDR1 is LNHDA and CDR2 SQIVND (reference sequence). CDR3 sequence (DNA): TGTGCCAGTATGGCATCATTTTCGAACACTGAAGCTTTCTTT. This translates into CASMASFSNTEAFF.

The V call is TRBV24-1, the J call TRBJ1-5; TRBD1 agrees at 9 bases. Germline CDR1 and CDR2: KGHDR and SFDVKD. The CDR3 runs 15 residues. J gave up 5 bases and V 7 bases, and 8 bases lay outside the gene matches. DNA of the CDR3: TGTGCCACCAGCCTGACAGGGGGTTCGGATCAGCCCCAGCATTTT. Translating gives CATSLTGGSDQPQHF.

Details on this clonotype: At one end the junction does not follow the germline gene, possibly because of a read error. V and J are TRBV7-7 and TRBJ2-7; possible D gene TRBD1, 5 bases. CDR3 length: 14 amino acids. CDR1 is SSHAT and CDR2 is FNYEAQ in the germline V gene (reference sequence). The CDR3 region has the DNA TGTGCTAGCAGCCCGGTAACAGGTTCCTACGAGCAGTACTTC. Its translation: CASSPVTGSYEQYF.

The sample holds a few counts of this clonotype. The chain recombines TRBV28 with TRBJ2-2, with TRBD1 as a possible D gene (6 bases). Looked up from germline, CDR1 is MDHEN and CDR2 is SYDVKM. The germline V and J ends were trimmed by 5 bases and 5 bases, with 15 bases remaining between them. The CDR3 length is 15 residues. The CDR3 bases are TGTGCCAGCAGTCCTAACCCCAGGGGAACCGGGGAGCTGTTTTTT. As protein: CASSPNPRGTGELFF.

This clonotype is termed medium-sized (0.01 to 0.1%). The chain has TRBV10-3 and TRBJ1-2; D is undetermined. The CDR3 consists of 13 residues. With 6 bases removed from V and 6 bases from J, the gap between germline ends came to 14 bases. Germline CDR1 and CDR2: ENHRY and SYGVKD. The CDR3 DNA reads as TGTGCCATCAGACCCGACATAGTCGATGGCTACACCTTC. It translates to CAIRPDIVDGYTF.

This clonotype was picked up a small number of times. The V gene is TRBV6-2 or TRBV6-3, the J gene TRBJ2-2; TRBD1 agrees at 9 bases. The V segment lost 6 bases and the J segment 6 bases; nucleotides outside the gene matches: 11. Looked up from germline, CDR1 is MNHEY and CDR2 is SVGEGT. The CDR3 length is 16 residues. The DNA of the CDR3 is TGTGCCAGCAGGAGATCGGGACAGGGTGGTTCCGGGGAGCTGTTTTTT. This sequence encodes CASRRSGQGGSGELFF.

A few counts support this clonotype. The CDR3 reads CATTTSGSSDTQYF. CDR3 DNA: TGTGCCACTACAACTAGCGGGAGCTCAGATACGCAGTATTTT. The chain combines TRBV2 with TRBJ2-3, with TRBD2 identical over 11 bases. The CDR3 totals 14 residues. Trimming at V came to 10 bases and at J to 4 bases, leaving 7 bases not matched to a gene. The germline V gene encodes CDR1 SNHLY and CDR2 FYNNEI. The variable domain in full, completed from reference TRBV2 and TRBJ2-3, reads EPEVTQTPSHQVTQMGQEVILRCVPISNHLYFYWYRQILGQKVEFLVSFYNNEISEKSEIFDDQFSVERPDGSNFTLKIRSTKLEDSAMYFCATTTSGSSDTQYFGPGTRLTVL.

The V call is TRBV7-3, the J call TRBJ2-3; 7 bases agree with TRBD2. Trimming cost V 6 bases and J 5 bases; bases outside gene matches: 8. Germline CDR1 SGHTA, CDR2 FQGTGA. The CDR3 runs to 14 residues. CDR3 loop: CASSAGAAGDTQYF. The CDR3 DNA reads as TGTGCCAGCAGTGCGGGAGCAGCGGGAGATACGCAGTATTTT.

The genes are TRBV9 and TRBJ2-5; D remains ambiguous. Trimming removed 0 bases at V and 5 bases at J, with 11 bases between. The CDR3 totals 14 residues. Germline loops: CDR1 SGDLS, CDR2 YYNGEE. The CDR3 sequence: CASSVGMAGETQYF. The CDR3 coding sequence is TGTGCCAGCAGCGTAGGGATGGCTGGCGAGACCCAGTACTTC.